This TCR beta chain is drawn from a study of T-cell memory formation after mild COVID-19. General observations from the study: Clones shrinking between day 15 and 85 showed a balanced CD4/CD8 split, and those that grew later tilted toward CD4+.

As concerns this clonotype: As yet, its antigen is unknown.

From germline, CDR1 is SGHVS and CDR2 FNYEAQ. The CDR3 consists of 14 residues. V lost 1 base and J lost 6, with 10 bases in between. TCR alpha and TCR beta cDNA libraries carrying sample barcodes and UMIs were produced by 5'RACE using constant-segment primers. TCRdb redid the calling of the 5' RACE reads with MiXCR, one entry per CDR3 protein. The table records around 120,000 distinct CDR3 sequences, roughly 15% of them present only once. This TCR came from an adult woman who had mild COVID-19 (a few samples of this study predate the infection). Cell type and time point are not known. The rearrangement links TRBV7-6 to TRBJ2-1, with D unresolved. Sample: PBMCs or a T cell subset sorted from them (not recorded which). CDR3 sequence reads: CASSLGLSSNEQFF. For the CDR3, the DNA is TGTGCCAGCAGCTTAGGACTCAGCAGCAATGAGCAGTTCTTC.